The 14 T cell receptor beta chains in this list originate from one sample, sequenced in a study of T-cell memory formation after mild COVID-19. TCRdb itself ran the 5' RACE reads through MiXCR, one entry per CDR3 protein. The sample lists 340,000 or so distinct CDR3 sequences; 13% were seen once. Specimen: PBMCs or a T cell subset sorted from them (not recorded which). Receptor source: a young man who had mild COVID-19 (a few samples of this study predate the infection). Cell type and time point are not known.

The chain couples TRBV7-2 to TRBJ2-5, with D possibly matching TRBD1 (6 bases). V shed 5 bases and J shed 5 bases, with 15 bases lying between them. Germline assignment: CDR1 SGHTA and CDR2 FQGNSA. This CDR3 has 14 amino acids. Written as DNA, the CDR3 is TGTGCCAGCAGCAAAACAGGGTTTCGGGAGACCCAGTACTTC. The encoded protein is CASSKTGFRETQYF.

The chain has TRBV5-1 and TRBJ2-1, with 9 positions matching TRBD2. Germline CDR1 is SGHRS and CDR2 is YFSETQ. The CDR3 totals 14 residues. The junction had 4 bases not matched to a gene; V was cut back by 4 bases and J by 5 bases. CDR3 region: CASSNSGGNNEQFF. The CDR3 DNA reads as TGCGCCAGCAGCAATAGCGGGGGAAACAATGAGCAGTTCTTC.

This rearrangement joins TRBV7-8 to TRBJ2-1; 7 positions agree with TRBD2. V shed 5 bases, J shed 3 bases, and the junction held 4 bases outside the gene matches. The CDR3 extends over 14 amino acids. Per germline, CDR1 SGHVS and CDR2 FQNEAQ. The CDR3 reads CASSPRTSYNEQFF. In DNA form, the CDR3 reads TGTGCCAGCAGCCCAAGGACTAGCTACAATGAGCAGTTCTTC.

This clonotype was counted many times. V and J are TRBV29-1 and TRBJ2-1; 7 positions match TRBD1. This CDR3 spans 13 amino acids. Germline CDR1 and CDR2: SQVTM and ANQGSEA. Germline trimming cut 6 bases from V and 5 bases from J; bases unmatched to any gene: 7. The CDR3 DNA is TGCAGCGTCGCCGGGGACAGCCACAATGAGCAGTTCTTC. It codes for CSVAGDSHNEQFF.

Only a few counts were recorded for this clonotype. This chain links TRBV7-2 with TRBJ2-5; D may be TRBD2 (6 bases). Germline CDR1 and CDR2: SGHTA and FQGNSA. The CDR3 is made up of 15 amino acids. Trimming stripped 5 bases from V and 5 bases from J, with 18 bases between. Here the CDR3 DNA reads TGTGCCAGCAGCCTCAACCGGGACCGGGGGGAGACCCAGTACTTC. Translation gives CASSLNRDRGETQYF.

The J gene is TRBJ2-3, the V gene TRBV4-3, with 9 bases matching TRBD2. This CDR3 has 17 amino acids. V lost 0 bases, J lost 0 bases, and 4 bases stayed unmatched. Germline V lookup: CDR1 LGHNA, CDR2 YSLEER. The CDR3 reads CASSQDYLAGSTDTQYF. In DNA form, the CDR3 reads TGCGCCAGCAGCCAAGATTACCTAGCGGGGAGCACAGATACGCAGTATTTT.

The V and J genes are TRBV9 and TRBJ1-2; D call uncertain. The length of the CDR3 is 13 residues. Germline values: CDR1 SGDLS, CDR2 YYNGEE. V lost 0 bases to trimming and J lost 4 bases, with 7 bases between them. CDR3 amino acids: CASSVGTLYGYTF. The DNA of the CDR3 is TGTGCCAGCAGCGTAGGGACCCTCTATGGCTACACCTTC.

This clonotype was observed a handful of times. The chain recombines TRBV29-1 with TRBJ2-7; possibly TRBD1 for D (6 bases). This CDR3 has 12 amino acids. The V and J ends lost 3 bases and 3 bases respectively, with 9 bases between them. Germline V gene sequence: CDR1 SQVTM, CDR2 ANQGSEA. The CDR3 loop reads CSVDSGHYEQYF. In DNA, the CDR3 is TGCAGCGTTGACTCGGGACACTACGAGCAGTACTTC.

The sample holds a few counts of this clonotype. The J gene is TRBJ1-2, the V gene TRBV10-2; 7 bases are shared with TRBD1. With V trimmed by 8 bases and J by 2 bases, 11 bases remained unmatched. This CDR3 has 15 residues. CDR1 is WSHSY and CDR2 is SAAADI in the germline V gene. CDR3 coding DNA: TGCGCCAGCGGCAGGGGGGCATGGGGCAACTATGGCTACACCTTC. Amino acids: CASGRGAWGNYGYTF.

This clonotype was counted only a few times. The rearrangement links TRBV27 to TRBJ1-5; weak D call: TRBD1 (6 bases). From germline, CDR1 is MNHEY and CDR2 SMNVEV (reference sequence). The V end lost 5 bases, the J end lost 9 bases, and 14 bases lay between the germline ends. The CDR3 has 13 amino acids. The DNA for the CDR3 is TGTGCCAGCAGTGATGAAGGGGGGGTGCCCCAGCATTTT. This gives the protein CASSDEGGVPQHF.

This clonotype occurred a few times. The chain has TRBV29-1 and TRBJ2-1, with a possible D match to TRBD1 (5 bases). The V end was cut by 4 bases, the J end by 8 bases, with 18 bases between. Germline CDR1 reads SQVTM; CDR2 reads ANQGSEA. The length of the CDR3 is 14 residues. CDR3 amino acids: CSVVVFGQGDEQFF. The CDR3 nucleotides are TGCAGCGTTGTGGTATTCGGGCAGGGCGATGAGCAGTTCTTC.

The V and J genes are TRBV5-5 and TRBJ2-5; 7 bases are a match to TRBD1. The trim removed 4 bases at V and 5 bases at J, leaving 8 bases unmatched. CDR1 SGHKS and CDR2 YYEKEE come from the germline V gene (reference sequence). This CDR3 has 14 residues. The CDR3 protein is CASSQGDVFETQYF. In DNA, the CDR3 is TGTGCCAGCAGCCAGGGGGACGTTTTCGAGACCCAGTACTTC.

This clonotype was detected only a few times. In DNA form, the CDR3 reads TGTGCCAGCAGCTGGGGGGCCGGGGCCAACGTCCTGACTTTC. Its protein is CASSWGAGANVLTF. The rearrangement uses TRBV5-6 and TRBJ2-6, with D perhaps given as TRBD1 or TRBD2 (6 bases each). The CDR3 has 14 amino acids. The germline gives CDR1 SGHDT, CDR2 YYEEEE. The V end lost 3 bases, the J end lost 4 bases, and 8 bases lay between the germline ends.

This clonotype was picked up a small number of times. The V gene is TRBV25-1, the J gene TRBJ1-2; D call uncertain. Per the germline V gene, CDR1 is MGHDK and CDR2 is SYGVNS. The CDR3 is 14 amino acids. With 6 bases removed from V and 5 bases from J, the gap between germline ends came to 16 bases. The CDR3 reads CASSPRGSPYGYTF. In DNA, the CDR3 is TGTGCCAGCAGCCCGCGGGGATCCCCTTATGGCTACACCTTC.